The text below deals with one TCR beta chain. The sample comes from a study of blood T cell repertoires in COVID-19. Looking at the study overall: COVID-19 samples, acute and convalescent, were from the United States, Italy and Spain. PBMCs, B-cell-depleted T cells, or T cells provided the cDNA or gDNA that made up the material.

Source study methods: For nucleated cells, counts were estimated from reference gene primer amplification. Assay: immunoSEQ multiplex PCR; the TCRdb copy retains only in-frame clones and omits some. V and J calls and clone size are those listed in that table; D and trimming were worked out from the DNA. The table has approximately 250,000 clones, over 75% seen once; the top ten hold less than 10%. The source material was peripheral blood. The receptor was derived from a human donor in a cohort sampled during active COVID-19.

Written as DNA, the CDR3 is TGTGCCAGCAGTTATAGCGGGACTGGAGATACGCAGTATTTT. It translates to CASSYSGTGDTQYF. V usage is TRBV6-5 and J usage is TRBJ2-3; 8 bases fit TRBD2. CDR1 is MNHEY and CDR2 is SVGAGI in the germline V gene. V shed 3 bases and J 5 bases; nucleotides not matched to a gene: 4. CDR3 size: 14 residues.